This TCR beta chain emerged from a study of shared clonotypes between healthy human individuals. Remarks on this clone: Its antigen is currently unknown.

Germline V gives CDR1 MNHEY, CDR2 SVGAGI. The CDR3 totals 16 residues. V was trimmed by 0 bases and J by 2 bases, leaving 10 bases between them. Several immunoSEQ 96-well plates shared each subset's DNA, each plate a replicate. Method: immunoSEQ multiplex PCR; TCRdb's copy keeps in-frame clones and lacks some. The sample has about 1.1 million clones; 70% to 85% are singletons. Study-wide results and limits: Memory subsets generally showed smaller estimated richness than naive subsets did.

CD4+ cell separation produced CD45RA+ naive and CD45RA-negative memory subsets. The chain couples TRBV6-5 to TRBJ1-4; D might be TRBD1 (6 bases). Material for sequencing was memory CD4+ T cells from PBMCs. The subset denotes: CD45RA-negative fraction. The origin of this receptor is a man aged 18 to 35 in good health. Some clones in this sample may be carry-over from other donors' samples. The CDR3 sequence: CASSYSGDTTNEKLFF. CDR3 sequence (DNA): TGTGCCAGCAGTTACTCGGGGGACACTACTAATGAAAAACTGTTTTTT.